The T cell receptor (beta chain) described here comes from a study of control samples from healthy donors and cancer patients. Looked up from germline, CDR1 is ENHRY and CDR2 is SYGVKD. Trimming cost V 1 base and J 2 bases; bases outside gene matches: 4. The CDR3 sequence is 15 residues long. Measured with immunoSEQ multiplex PCR; TCRdb has only the in-frame clones, and not every one. The table includes some 120,000 clones, nearly 95% detected once. This chain connects TRBV10-3 to TRBJ1-2; 7 positions match TRBD1. This clonotype was obtained from a man younger than 45 in good health. Sequencing input: blood. The CDR3 coding sequence is TGTGCCATCAGTGAGTTAACAGGGGCGAACTATGGCTACACCTTC. Its translation is CAISELTGANYGYTF.